This T cell receptor (beta chain) was sequenced for a study of blood T cell repertoires in COVID-19. The wider study: Researchers got acute and convalescent COVID-19 samples from the United States, Italy and Spain.

CDR1 and CDR2 (germline): MGHDK, SYGVNS. Germline trimming cut 5 bases from V and 9 bases from J; bases unmatched to any gene: 10. This CDR3 is 14 amino acids long. Method: immunoSEQ multiplex PCR; TCRdb's copy keeps in-frame clones and lacks some. The sample has 200,000 to 300,000 clones, 75% to 90% seen once. The V call is TRBV25-1, the J call TRBJ2-1, with 7 bases aligning to TRBD2. Specimen: peripheral blood. This TCR was sampled from a man aged 25-45 years with active or convalescent COVID-19. The DNA for the CDR3 is TGTGCCAGCAGTCAATCGGGGGGATCTACTGAGCAGTTCTTC. The encoded protein is CASSQSGGSTEQFF.